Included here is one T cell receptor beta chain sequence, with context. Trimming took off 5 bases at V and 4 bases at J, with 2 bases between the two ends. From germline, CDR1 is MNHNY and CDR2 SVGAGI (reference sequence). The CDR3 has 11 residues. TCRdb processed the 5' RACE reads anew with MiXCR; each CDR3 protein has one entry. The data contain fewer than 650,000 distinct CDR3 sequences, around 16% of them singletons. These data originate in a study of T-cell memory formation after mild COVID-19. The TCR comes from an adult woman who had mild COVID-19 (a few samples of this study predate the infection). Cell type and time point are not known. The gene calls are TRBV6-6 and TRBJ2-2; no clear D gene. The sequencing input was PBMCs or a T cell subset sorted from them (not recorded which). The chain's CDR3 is CASSTTGELFF. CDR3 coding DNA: TGTGCCAGCAGTACCACCGGGGAGCTGTTTTTT.